The following is a TCR beta chain sequence with its context. The source of the sample is a study of T cell responses to AZD1222 COVID-19 vaccine. Germline V CDR1 and CDR2: SGHRS, YFSETQ. The length of the CDR3 is 18 residues. Germline trimming cut 6 bases from V and 5 bases from J; bases unmatched to any gene: 20. Sequenced by immunoSEQ multiplex PCR; TCRdb stores in-frame clones only, minus some. The sample consists of more than 250,000 clones, more than 80% of them appearing once. The clonotype was recovered from an adult in good health. The sample consisted of peripheral blood, taken on day 0 of AZD1222 vaccination. The V and J genes are TRBV5-1 and TRBJ2-7; 10 positions agree with TRBD2. CDR3 sequence (DNA): TGCGCCAGCAAGTCCGCGGGACTAGCGCCTCTCGGAAGGGACGAGCAGTACTTC. Translated, it gives CASKSAGLAPLGRDEQYF.